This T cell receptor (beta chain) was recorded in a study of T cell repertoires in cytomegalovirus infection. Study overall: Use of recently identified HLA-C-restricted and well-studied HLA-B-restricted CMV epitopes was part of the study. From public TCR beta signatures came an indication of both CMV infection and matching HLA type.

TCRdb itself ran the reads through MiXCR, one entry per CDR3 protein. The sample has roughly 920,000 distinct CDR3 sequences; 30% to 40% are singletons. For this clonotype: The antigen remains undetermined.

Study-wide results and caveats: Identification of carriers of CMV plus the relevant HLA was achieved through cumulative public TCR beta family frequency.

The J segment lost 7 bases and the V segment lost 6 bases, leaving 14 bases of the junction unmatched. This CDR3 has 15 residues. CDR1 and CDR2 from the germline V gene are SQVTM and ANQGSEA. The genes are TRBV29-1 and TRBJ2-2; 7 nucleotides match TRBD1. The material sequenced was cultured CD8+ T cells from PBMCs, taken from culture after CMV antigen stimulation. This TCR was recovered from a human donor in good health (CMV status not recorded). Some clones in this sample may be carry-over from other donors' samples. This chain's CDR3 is CSVVDRDSDIGELFF. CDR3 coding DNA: TGCAGCGTCGTTGACAGGGATTCTGACATCGGGGAGCTGTTTTTT.